This TCR beta chain was recorded in a study of blood T cells in healthy people across ages. Looked up from germline, CDR1 is SEHNR and CDR2 is FQNEAQ (reference sequence). CDR3 size: 13 residues. A second PCR, run for about 6 to 11 cycles, used a sample-barcoded 5' primer plus a J-beta primer mix. TCRdb re-called the 5' RACE reads with MiXCR, one entry per CDR3 protein. The repertoire includes around 500,000 distinct CDR3 sequences, about 28% of them detected once, and 3.6% sits in the top ten. Healthy Caucasian individuals from Russia aged 6 to 90 served as donors. Every participating donor contributed roughly 10 milliliters of peripheral blood through a draw. Comments on this clonotype: As yet, its antigen is unknown. The junction departs from the called germline gene at one end, perhaps through a read error.

Broader study findings: There were more naive CD4+ cells and higher diversity in long-lived donors than in aged donors.

These data also featured in a second study, about T cells of mothers and their children. From that report: Each donor was one of three healthy Caucasian mothers or one of their six children.

The chain couples TRBV7-9 to TRBJ2-6; perhaps TRBD1 as D (5 bases). Input material: blood. The source is a boy aged 2 to 10 in good health. CDR3 nucleotides: TGTGCCAGCGCTACCTCTGGGGCCAACGCCCTGACTTTC. Translation gives CASATSGANALTF.